Listed below are T cell receptor beta chains from one sample, sequenced in a study of CD8+ T cells in alopecia areata. The repertoire was sequenced with immunoSEQ multiplex PCR; TCRdb's copy has only in-frame clones and lacks some. This table has about 190,000 clones, about 64% appearing once. Specimen: CD4+ T cells sorted from blood, collected at week 4, from a patient treated with tofacitinib. All receptors come from a human donor with alopecia areata. Each CDR3 is given with its conserved first and last residue. The D gene is left open where the match is weak. Size values are once, few and many counts, or a class for expanded clones, and some rows have none.

-	TRBV7-8	-	TRBJ1-3	CASSLGSHRTGNTIYF	TGTGCCAGCAGCTTAGGGTCCCACAGGACTGGAAACACCATATATTTT
-	TRBV29-1	-	TRBJ1-2	CSVGDSRTGGYTF	TGCAGCGTTGGTGACAGCCGAACCGGAGGCTACACCTTC
-	TRBV23-1	-	TRBJ1-4	CASLGPLREKLFF	TGCGCCAGCCTCGGACCGTTAAGAGAAAAACTGTTTTTT
-	TRBV5-1	TRBD1	TRBJ1-2	CASSFVGGAYGYTF	TGCGCCAGCAGCTTCGTAGGGGGCGCGTATGGCTACACCTTC
-	TRBV7-8	-	TRBJ2-6	CASSLATGPRSGANVLTF	TGTGCCAGCAGCTTAGCGACAGGCCCCCGCTCTGGGGCCAACGTCCTGACTTTC
-	TRBV4-1	-	TRBJ2-7	CASSQAPGKPYEQYF	TGCGCCAGCAGCCAGGCTCCCGGGAAGCCCTACGAGCAGTACTTC
-	TRBV5-1	TRBD2	TRBJ2-3	CASSFSGGAADTQYF	TGCGCCAGCAGCTTCTCCGGGGGGGCGGCAGATACGCAGTATTTT
-	TRBV19	-	TRBJ2-3	CASSTGFLSTDTQYF	TGTGCCAGTAGTACTGGCTTTCTTAGCACAGATACGCAGTATTTT
-	TRBV5-1	-	TRBJ2-1	CASSLQGNEQFF	TGCGCCAGCAGCCTTCAGGGCAATGAGCAGTTCTTC
-	TRBV6-6	-	TRBJ2-5	CASSAAETQYF	TGTGCCAGCAGTGCTGCGGAGACCCAGTACTTC
-	TRBV5-1	TRBD1	TRBJ1-1	CASSLRTGTTEAFF	TGCGCCAGCAGCTTGCGGACAGGAACTACTGAAGCTTTCTTT
-	TRBV10-3	TRBD1	TRBJ2-3	CAIRTGVTDTQYF	TGTGCCATAAGGACAGGGGTCACAGATACGCAGTATTTT
-	TRBV10-3	TRBD2	TRBJ2-5	CAISGGEETQYF	TGTGCCATCTCCGGGGGGGAAGAGACCCAGTACTTC
-	TRBV7-2	TRBD2	TRBJ2-3	CASSLALASGATDTQYF	TGTGCCAGCAGCTTAGCGCTGGCTAGCGGAGCCACAGATACGCAGTATTTT
once	TRBV30	TRBD1	TRBJ1-2	CAWSKRDSGYTF	TGTGCCTGGAGTAAACGGGACAGTGGCTACACCTTC
few	TRBV29-1	-	TRBJ2-7	CSVTTGTGFYEQYF	TGCAGCGTCACTACAGGTACGGGTTTCTACGAGCAGTACTTC
few	TRBV29-1	-	TRBJ2-2	CSVDRAGTGELFF	TGCAGCGTTGACAGGGCGGGGACCGGGGAGCTGTTTTTT
few	TRBV4-2	-	TRBJ1-5	CASSQDGRPDQPQHF	TGTGCCAGCAGCCAAGATGGCAGGCCCGATCAGCCCCAGCATTTT
-	TRBV5-1	-	TRBJ1-5	CASSLEANQPQHF	TGCGCCAGCAGCTTGGAGGCGAATCAGCCCCAGCATTTT
few	TRBV2	-	TRBJ2-1	CASKGELADNEQFF	TGTGCCAGCAAGGGGGAGCTAGCCGACAATGAGCAGTTCTTC
-	TRBV10-3	-	TRBJ1-1	CASSPPTRAEAFF	TGTGCCAGCAGCCCCCCCACCCGGGCTGAAGCTTTCTTT
-	TRBV5-1	TRBD2	TRBJ2-1	CASSPRPAGGPYNEQFF	TGCGCCAGCAGCCCCCGCCCAGCGGGGGGGCCCTACAATGAGCAGTTCTTC
-	TRBV30	-	TRBJ1-6	CAWTAGSSYNSPLHF	TGTGCCTGGACCGCGGGGAGCTCCTATAATTCACCCCTCCACTTT
-	TRBV7-2	TRBD1	TRBJ1-2	CASSLVTGEHYGYTF	TGTGCCAGCAGCTTAGTGACAGGGGAACACTATGGCTACACCTTC
few	TRBV14	-	TRBJ2-3	CASSYSTDTQYF	TGTGCCAGCAGTTACAGCACAGATACGCAGTATTTT
-	TRBV18	-	TRBJ2-2	CASSPLADTGELFF	TGTGCCAGCTCACCTTTAGCGGACACCGGGGAGCTGTTTTTT
-	TRBV7-2	-	TRBJ2-5	CASSLYKGETQYF	TGTGCCAGCAGCCTATATAAGGGGGAGACCCAGTACTTC
few	TRBV2	-	TRBJ2-1	CASRQDFGSNEQFF	TGTGCCAGCAGGCAAGACTTTGGCTCCAATGAGCAGTTCTTC
-	TRBV9	TRBD1	TRBJ2-1	CASSVGSWDRGEQFF	TGTGCCAGCAGCGTAGGATCCTGGGACAGGGGTGAGCAGTTCTTC
-	TRBV29-1	TRBD1	TRBJ1-1	CSVERGQGTGNTEAFF	TGCAGCGTTGAGAGGGGACAGGGGACAGGGAACACTGAAGCTTTCTTT
-	TRBV29-1	-	TRBJ2-1	CSAAYVEYNEQFF	TGCAGCGCGGCCTACGTTGAATACAATGAGCAGTTCTTC
few	TRBV15	-	TRBJ2-3	CATSRSAADTQYF	TGTGCCACCAGCAGATCCGCAGCAGATACGCAGTATTTT
few	TRBV6-4	-	TRBJ1-1	CASSVGGLNTEAFF	TGTGCCAGCAGTGTGGGGGGCTTGAACACTGAAGCTTTCTTT
-	TRBV25-1	-	TRBJ1-3	CASRGLGNTIYF	TGTGCCAGCAGAGGGTTAGGAAACACCATATATTTT
-	TRBV29-1	TRBD2	TRBJ2-1	CSAAVAGGRNEQFF	TGCAGCGCCGCGGTAGCGGGGGGGCGTAATGAGCAGTTCTTC